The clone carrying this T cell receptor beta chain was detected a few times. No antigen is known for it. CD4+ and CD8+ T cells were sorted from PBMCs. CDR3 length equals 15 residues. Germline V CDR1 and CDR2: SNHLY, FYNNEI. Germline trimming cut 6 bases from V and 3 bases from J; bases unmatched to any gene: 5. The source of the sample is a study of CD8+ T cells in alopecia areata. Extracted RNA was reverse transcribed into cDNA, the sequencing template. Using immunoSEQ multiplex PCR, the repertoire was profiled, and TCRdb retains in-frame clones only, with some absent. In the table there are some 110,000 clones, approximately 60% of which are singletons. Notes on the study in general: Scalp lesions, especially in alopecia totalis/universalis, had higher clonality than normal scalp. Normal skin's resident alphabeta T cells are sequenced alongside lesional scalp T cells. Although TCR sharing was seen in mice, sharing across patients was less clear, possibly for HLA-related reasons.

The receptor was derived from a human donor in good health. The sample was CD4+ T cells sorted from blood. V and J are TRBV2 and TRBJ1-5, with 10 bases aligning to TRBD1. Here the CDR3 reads CASRKTGGNNQPQHF. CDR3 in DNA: TGTGCCAGCAGGAAGACAGGGGGCAACAATCAGCCCCAGCATTTT.